These 17 T cell receptor beta chains were sequenced from one sample in a study of blood T cell repertoires in COVID-19. Repertoires were generated with immunoSEQ multiplex PCR, while TCRdb's copy carries only in-frame clones and drops some. Of roughly 150,000 clones in the sample, roughly 80% were seen once. The sequenced sample was peripheral blood. Receptors were obtained from a man between 60 and 70 years old with acute or convalescent COVID-19.

The chain combines TRBV7-3 with TRBJ2-2; 7 bases line up with TRBD2. This CDR3 region has 17 residues. Germline V gene sequence: CDR1 SGHTA, CDR2 FQGTGA. The trim removed 6 bases at V and 3 bases at J, leaving 13 bases unmatched. The CDR3 nucleotides read TGTGCCAGCAGACTTCGAGGCGGGGGACGGGACACCGGGGAGCTGTTTTTT. This sequence encodes CASRLRGGGRDTGELFF. The full variable domain, rest sourced from reference TRBV7-3 and TRBJ2-2, is GAGVSQTPSNKVTEKGKYVELRCDPISGHTALYWYRQSLGQGPEFLIYFQGTGAADDSGLPNDRFFAVRPEGSVSTLKIQRTERGDSAVYLCASRLRGGGRDTGELFFGEGSRLTVL.

The rearrangement links TRBV4-1 to TRBJ2-5; D not resolved. The CDR3 totals 13 residues. Trimming removed 4 bases at V and 2 bases at J, with 8 bases between. CDR1 and CDR2 from the germline V gene are MGHRA and YSYEKL. CDR3 DNA sequence: TGCGCCAGCAGCCTACTTCTTCAAGAGACCCAGTACTTC. Protein sequence: CASSLLLQETQYF.

This chain joins TRBV6-2 or TRBV6-3 and TRBJ2-1; perhaps TRBD2 as D (7 bases). Germline values: CDR1 MNHEY, CDR2 SVGEGT. V lost 2 bases and J 8 bases, leaving 16 bases between the germline ends. The CDR3 has 15 residues. CDR3 region: CASSYGRGGADEQFF. The DNA for the CDR3 is TGTGCCAGCAGTTACGGGAGGGGGGGCGCCGATGAGCAGTTCTTC.

CDR3 loop: CASSFGLAKNIQYF. The CDR3 DNA sequence: TGCGCCAGCAGCTTCGGACTAGCCAAAAACATTCAGTACTTC. J is TRBJ2-4 and V is TRBV5-1, with D possibly TRBD2 on 5 matching bases. Germline CDR1 SGHRS, CDR2 YFSETQ. CDR3 size: 14 residues. V lost 2 bases, J lost 0 bases, and 6 bases lay in between.

The chain is built from TRBV7-3 and TRBJ1-1; 9 nucleotides match TRBD1. There are 14 residues in the CDR3. The junction had 5 bases not matched to a gene; V was cut back by 5 bases and J by 4 bases. The germline gives CDR1 SGHTA, CDR2 FQGTGA. The CDR3: CASSIQGAITEAFF. The CDR3 DNA follows: TGTGCCAGCAGCATACAGGGGGCGATCACTGAAGCTTTCTTT.

The chain combines TRBV7-9 with TRBJ2-1, with TRBD1 matching 7 bases. Germline V lookup: CDR1 SEHNR, CDR2 FQNEAQ (reference sequence). After removal of 4 bases from V and 6 bases from J, the junction contained 6 bases not matched to a gene. The CDR3 is 14 residues long. CDR3 amino acids: CASSSGTAPNEQFF. CDR3 nucleotide sequence: TGTGCCAGCAGCTCCGGGACAGCCCCCAATGAGCAGTTCTTC.

J is TRBJ2-6 and V is TRBV2; no clear D gene. The CDR3 extends over 17 amino acids. Per germline, CDR1 SNHLY and CDR2 FYNNEI. Trimming took 1 base from V and 0 from J, leaving 10 bases between them. The CDR3 DNA reads as TGTGCCAGCAGTGAAGTAGCCAGCCACTCTGGGGCCAACGTCCTGACTTTC. The encoded protein is CASSEVASHSGANVLTF.

The rearrangement links TRBV24-1 to TRBJ2-3; 9 bases match TRBD1. V lost 7 bases, J lost 4 bases, and 8 bases stayed unmatched. Per germline, CDR1 KGHDR and CDR2 SFDVKD. The CDR3 has 15 residues. CDR3 residues: CATRSGQGSPDTQYF. In DNA form, the CDR3 reads TGTGCCACCAGGTCGGGACAGGGTTCCCCAGATACGCAGTATTTT.

This clone was observed many times. The chain links TRBV19 to TRBJ1-2, with TRBD1 as a possible D gene (5 bases). The CDR3 spans 17 residues. Trimming shortened V by 2 bases and J by 2 bases, and 18 bases separated the two germline ends. Looked up from germline, CDR1 is LNHDA and CDR2 is SQIVND (reference sequence). The CDR3 DNA reads as TGTGCCAGTAGTATATTTCCCAGGGCATCATCCAACTATGGCTACACCTTC. This sequence encodes CASSIFPRASSNYGYTF.

The rearrangement joins TRBV25-1 to TRBJ1-1; 10 bases align to TRBD1. Germline trimming cut 4 bases from V and 5 bases from J; bases unmatched to any gene: 4. This CDR3 comprises 14 residues. CDR1 and CDR2 (germline): MGHDK, SYGVNS. The chain's CDR3 is CASSGDRGPTEAFF. The CDR3 DNA reads TGTGCCAGCAGTGGGGACAGGGGCCCTACTGAAGCTTTCTTT.

This clone was recorded only once. The CDR3 is CASNAGGQGYTF. CDR3 nucleotide sequence: TGTGCCAGCAATGCAGGGGGCCAGGGCTACACCTTC. This rearrangement joins TRBV6-1 to TRBJ1-2; TRBD1 agrees at 8 bases. J lost 8 bases, V lost 7 bases, and 6 bases had no gene match. The germline V gene encodes CDR1 MNHNS and CDR2 SASEGT. The CDR3 is 12 amino acids.

This clone has more than one count but fewer than ten. Other DNA sequences in the sample encode the same CDR3. The rearrangement uses TRBV9 and TRBJ2-3; 13 nucleotides align to TRBD2. The germline CDR1 and CDR2 sequences are SGDLS and YYNGEE. This CDR3 contains 16 residues. Germline trimming cut 3 bases from V and 4 bases from J; bases unmatched to any gene: 5. CDR3 region: CASSDTSGGAPDTQYF. CDR3 sequence (DNA): TGTGCCAGCAGCGACACTAGCGGGGGGGCCCCAGATACGCAGTATTTT.

The rearrangement joins TRBV10-3 to TRBJ1-1; tentatively, D is TRBD1 (5 bases). Germline V gene sequence: CDR1 ENHRY, CDR2 SYGVKD. V shed 5 bases and J shed 8 bases, with 12 bases lying between them. This CDR3 is 12 amino acids long. CDR3 loop: CAISFQGREAFF. DNA of the CDR3: TGTGCCATCAGTTTTCAGGGCAGGGAAGCTTTCTTT.

This sequence joins TRBV30 and TRBJ1-6; 7 positions agree with TRBD1. V shed 2 bases and J 6 bases; nucleotides not matched to a gene: 10. Germline lookup yields CDR1 GTSNPN and CDR2 SVGIG (reference sequence). CDR3 size: 16 residues. This CDR3 reads CAWSPDDRVSNSPLHF. CDR3 nucleotide sequence: TGTGCCTGGAGTCCGGATGACAGGGTGTCTAATTCACCCCTCCACTTT.

This clone was observed a single time. The chain is built from TRBV9 and TRBJ2-3, with 7 bases fitting TRBD2. Trimming removed 4 bases from V and 1 base from J; junction bases left unmatched: 0. The CDR3 is 13 residues long. Germline V gene data show CDR1 as SGDLS and CDR2 as YYNGEE. The DNA of the CDR3 is TGTGCCAGCAGCACTAGCGGCACAGATACGCAGTATTTT. This translates into CASSTSGTDTQYF.

The V call is TRBV19, the J call TRBJ1-2; D not resolved. Germline CDR1 reads LNHDA; CDR2 reads SQIVND (reference sequence). The CDR3 covers 14 residues. V was pared by 3 bases and J by 5 bases, with 13 bases between. CDR3 coding DNA: TGTGCCAGTAGTATGGCGCAGGCTTTATATGGCTACACCTTC. Translating it yields CASSMAQALYGYTF.

As to this clone: The sample has other DNA sequences that encode this CDR3 too. The CDR3 DNA follows: TGCGCCAGCAGCTTAGGGACAGGAGGGAACACTGAAGCTTTCTTT. The encoded protein is CASSLGTGGNTEAFF. This chain connects TRBV5-1 to TRBJ1-1, with 8 bases identical to TRBD1. This CDR3 is 15 amino acids long. V dropped 2 bases and J dropped 1; count of bases not matched to a gene: 4. In germline, CDR1 is SGHRS, CDR2 YFSETQ.